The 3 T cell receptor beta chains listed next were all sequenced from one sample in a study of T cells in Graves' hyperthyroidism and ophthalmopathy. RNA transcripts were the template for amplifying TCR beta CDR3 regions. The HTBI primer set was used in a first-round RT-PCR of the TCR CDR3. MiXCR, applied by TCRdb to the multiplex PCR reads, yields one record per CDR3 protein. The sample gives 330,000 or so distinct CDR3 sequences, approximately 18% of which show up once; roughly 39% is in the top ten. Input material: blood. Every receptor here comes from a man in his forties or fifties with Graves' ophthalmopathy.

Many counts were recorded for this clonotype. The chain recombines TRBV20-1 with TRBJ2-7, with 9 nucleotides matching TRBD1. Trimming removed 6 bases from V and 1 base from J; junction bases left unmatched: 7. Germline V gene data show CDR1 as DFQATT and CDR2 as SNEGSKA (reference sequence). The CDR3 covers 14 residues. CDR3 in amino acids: CSAAPGTGSYEQYF. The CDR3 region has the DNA TGCAGTGCCGCCCCCGGGACAGGGTCCTACGAGCAGTACTTC.

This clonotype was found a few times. The CDR3 DNA reads TGCGCCAGCAGCTCGGGACCACGAGAAGGGGAGCTGTTTTTT. Protein sequence: CASSSGPREGELFF. This chain uses TRBV5-1 with TRBJ2-2; D may match TRBD1 or TRBD2 (5 bases each). V lost 3 bases to trimming and J lost 8 bases, with 14 bases between them. The CDR3 sequence is 14 residues long. Germline V CDR1 and CDR2: SGHRS, YFSETQ.

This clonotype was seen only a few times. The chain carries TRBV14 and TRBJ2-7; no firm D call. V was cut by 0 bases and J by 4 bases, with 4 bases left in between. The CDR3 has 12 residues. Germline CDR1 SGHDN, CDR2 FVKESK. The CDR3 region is CASSQDRYEQYF. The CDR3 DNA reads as TGTGCCAGCAGCCAAGACAGATACGAGCAGTACTTC. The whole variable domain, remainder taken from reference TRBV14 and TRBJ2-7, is EAGVTQFPSHSVIEKGQTVTLRCDPISGHDNLYWYRRVMGKEIKFLLHFVKESKQDESGMPNNRFLAERTGGTYSTLKVQPAELEDSGVYFCASSQDRYEQYFGPGTRLTVT.